The clone carrying this TCR beta chain is a singleton in its sample. The germline CDR1 and CDR2 sequences are GTSNPN and SVGIG (reference sequence). CDR3 length: 15 residues. The V end was cut by 3 bases, the J end by 4 bases, with 18 bases between. Individuals aged about 18 to 89 years were recruited from 24 US areas. The sample belongs to a study of blood T cell repertoires in COVID-19. Study background: Acute and convalescent COVID-19 specimens originated in the United States, Italy and Spain. PBMCs, B-cell-depleted T cells, or T cells provided the cDNA or gDNA that made up the material.

Per the authors' pipeline: Reference gene primer amplification gave nucleated cell count estimates. The repertoire was sequenced with immunoSEQ multiplex PCR; TCRdb's copy has only in-frame clones and lacks some. V, J and clone size were drawn from that table, and D and trimming were deduced from the DNA. This table has roughly 240,000 clones, approximately 85% appearing once. The chain uses TRBV30 and TRBJ1-2, with D possibly being TRBD1 (6 bases). The specimen was PBMCs or T cells enriched from blood (not recorded which). The TCR comes from a woman between 45 and 65 years old with acute COVID-19. The CDR3 DNA reads as TGTGCCTGGAGGCTGGGGAACGACAGGAGCTATGGCTACACCTTC. Its translation: CAWRLGNDRSYGYTF. Complete variable domain (other parts from reference TRBV30 and TRBJ1-2): SQTIHQWPATLVQPVGSPLSLECTVEGTSNPNLYWYRQAAGRGLQLLFYSVGIGQISSEVPQNLSASRPQDRQFILSSKKLLLSDSGFYLCAWRLGNDRSYGYTFGSGTRLTVV.